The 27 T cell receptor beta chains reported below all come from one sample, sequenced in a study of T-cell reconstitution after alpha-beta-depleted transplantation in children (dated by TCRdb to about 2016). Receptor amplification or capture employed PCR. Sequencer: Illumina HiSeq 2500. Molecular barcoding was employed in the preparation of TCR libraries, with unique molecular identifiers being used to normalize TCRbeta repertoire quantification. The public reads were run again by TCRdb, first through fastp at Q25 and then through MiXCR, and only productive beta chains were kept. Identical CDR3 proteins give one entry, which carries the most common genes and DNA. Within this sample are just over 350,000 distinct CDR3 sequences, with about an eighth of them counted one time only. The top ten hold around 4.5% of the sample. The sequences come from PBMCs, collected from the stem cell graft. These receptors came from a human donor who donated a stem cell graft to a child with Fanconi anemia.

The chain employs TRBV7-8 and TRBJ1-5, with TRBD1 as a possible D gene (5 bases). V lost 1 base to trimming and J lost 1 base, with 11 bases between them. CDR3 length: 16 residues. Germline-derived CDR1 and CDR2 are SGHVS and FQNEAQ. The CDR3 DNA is TGTGCCAGCAGCTTAGGCCAGGGTAGGAGCAATCAGCCCCAGCATTTT. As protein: CASSLGQGRSNQPQHF.

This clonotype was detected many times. CDR3: CSAPYSLGYEQYF. The CDR3, as DNA: TGCAGTGCTCCGTACTCGCTAGGCTACGAGCAGTACTTC. The rearrangement links TRBV20-1 to TRBJ2-7; D gene uncertain. Germline V gene lookup returns CDR1 DFQATT and CDR2 SNEGSKA (reference sequence). The V gene lost 5 bases and the J gene lost 3 bases, with 14 bases spanning the gap. The CDR3 spans 13 residues.

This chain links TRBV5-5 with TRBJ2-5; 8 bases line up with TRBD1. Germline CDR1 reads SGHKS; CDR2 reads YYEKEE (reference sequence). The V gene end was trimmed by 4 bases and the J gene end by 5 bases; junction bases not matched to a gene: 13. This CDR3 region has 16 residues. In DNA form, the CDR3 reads TGTGCCAGCAGCATTGGCCGAGGGGACAGGACCGAGACCCAGTACTTC. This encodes CASSIGRGDRTETQYF.

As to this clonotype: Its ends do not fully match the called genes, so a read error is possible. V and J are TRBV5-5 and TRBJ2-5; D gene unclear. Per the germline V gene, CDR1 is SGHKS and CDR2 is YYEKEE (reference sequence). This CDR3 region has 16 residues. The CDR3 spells CASSLEDIGYQETQYF. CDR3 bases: TGTGCCAGCAGCTTGGAGGATATTGGCTACCAGGAGACCCAGTACTTC.

This chain's CDR3 is CSAEQGMNTEAFF. For the CDR3, the DNA is TGCAGTGCTGAACAGGGGATGAACACTGAAGCTTTCTTT. The chain combines TRBV20-1 with TRBJ1-1, with TRBD1 identical over 7 bases. CDR1 is DFQATT and CDR2 is SNEGSKA in the germline V gene (reference sequence). The CDR3 is made up of 13 amino acids. V dropped 5 bases and J dropped 0; count of bases not matched to a gene: 3.

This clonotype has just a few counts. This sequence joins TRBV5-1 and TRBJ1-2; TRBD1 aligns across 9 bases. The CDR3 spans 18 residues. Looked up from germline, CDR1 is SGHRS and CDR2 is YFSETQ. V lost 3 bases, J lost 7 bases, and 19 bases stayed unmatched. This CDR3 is CASSSYKDRGALGSGYTF. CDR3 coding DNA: TGCGCCAGCAGCTCCTACAAGGACAGGGGCGCCTTGGGCTCTGGCTACACCTTC.

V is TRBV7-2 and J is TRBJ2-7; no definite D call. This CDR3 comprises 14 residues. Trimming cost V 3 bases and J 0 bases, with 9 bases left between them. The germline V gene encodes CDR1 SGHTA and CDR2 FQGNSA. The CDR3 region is CASSFTRASYEQYF. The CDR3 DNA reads TGTGCCAGCAGCTTTACACGGGCCTCCTACGAGCAGTACTTC.

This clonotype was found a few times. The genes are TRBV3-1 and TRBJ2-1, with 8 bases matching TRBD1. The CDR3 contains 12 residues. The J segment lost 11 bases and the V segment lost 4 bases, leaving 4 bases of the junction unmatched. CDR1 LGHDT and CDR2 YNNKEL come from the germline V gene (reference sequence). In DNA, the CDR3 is TGTGCCAGCAGCCGACAGGGGACACAGCAGTTCTTC. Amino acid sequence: CASSRQGTQQFF.

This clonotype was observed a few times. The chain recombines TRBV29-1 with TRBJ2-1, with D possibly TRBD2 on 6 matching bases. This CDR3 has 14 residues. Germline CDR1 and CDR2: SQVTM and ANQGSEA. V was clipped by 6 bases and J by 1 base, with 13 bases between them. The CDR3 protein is CSVARGVSYNEQFF. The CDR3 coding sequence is TGCAGCGTGGCCCGCGGGGTTTCCTACAATGAGCAGTTCTTC.

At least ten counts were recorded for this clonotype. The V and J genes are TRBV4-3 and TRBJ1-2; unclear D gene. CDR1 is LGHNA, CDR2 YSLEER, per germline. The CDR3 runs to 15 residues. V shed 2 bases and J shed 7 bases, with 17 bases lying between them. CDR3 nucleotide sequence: TGCGCCAGCAGCCAATCTTGGCCAGGATTAAGTGGCTACACCTTC. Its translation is CASSQSWPGLSGYTF.

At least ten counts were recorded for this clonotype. CDR3 nucleotide sequence: TGTGCCAGTAGTATTGCGGGTGTCGGCTACACCTTC. It translates to CASSIAGVGYTF. The J gene is TRBJ1-2, the V gene TRBV19; D is unclear. Trimming pared 3 bases from V and 8 bases from J, leaving 10 bases between. Germline V gene lookup returns CDR1 LNHDA and CDR2 SQIVND (reference sequence). The CDR3 is 12 amino acids.

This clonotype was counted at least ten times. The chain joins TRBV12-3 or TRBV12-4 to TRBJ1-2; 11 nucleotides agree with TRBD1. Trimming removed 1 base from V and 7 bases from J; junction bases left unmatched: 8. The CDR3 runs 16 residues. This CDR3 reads CASSLGGTGGGVGYTF. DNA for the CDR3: TGTGCCAGCAGTTTAGGAGGGACAGGGGGTGGAGTTGGCTACACCTTC.

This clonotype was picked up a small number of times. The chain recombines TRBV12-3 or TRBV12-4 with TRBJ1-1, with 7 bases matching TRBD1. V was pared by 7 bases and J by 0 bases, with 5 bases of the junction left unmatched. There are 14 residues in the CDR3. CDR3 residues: CASIRGQMNTEAFF. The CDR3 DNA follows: TGTGCCAGCATTCGGGGACAGATGAACACTGAAGCTTTCTTT.

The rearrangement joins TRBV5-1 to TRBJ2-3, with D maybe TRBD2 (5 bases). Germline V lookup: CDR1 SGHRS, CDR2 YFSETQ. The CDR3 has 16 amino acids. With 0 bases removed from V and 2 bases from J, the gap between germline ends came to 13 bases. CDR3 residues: CASSLGGSPPTDTQYF. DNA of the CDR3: TGCGCCAGCAGCTTGGGTGGGAGTCCCCCCACAGATACGCAGTATTTT.

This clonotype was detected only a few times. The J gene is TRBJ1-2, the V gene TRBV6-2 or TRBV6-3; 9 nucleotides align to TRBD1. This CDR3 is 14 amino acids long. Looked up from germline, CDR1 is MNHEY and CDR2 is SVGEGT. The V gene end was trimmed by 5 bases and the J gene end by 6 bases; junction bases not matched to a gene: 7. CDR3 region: CASSQGTGHDGYTF. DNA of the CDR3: TGTGCCAGCAGTCAGGGGACAGGGCACGATGGCTACACCTTC.

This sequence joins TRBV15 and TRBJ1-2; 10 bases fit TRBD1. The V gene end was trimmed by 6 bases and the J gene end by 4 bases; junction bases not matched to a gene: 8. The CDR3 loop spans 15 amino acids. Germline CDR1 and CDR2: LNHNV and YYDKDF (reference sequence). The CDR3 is CATRVGQGVGYGYTF. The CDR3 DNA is TGTGCCACCAGGGTCGGACAGGGGGTGGGCTATGGCTACACCTTC.

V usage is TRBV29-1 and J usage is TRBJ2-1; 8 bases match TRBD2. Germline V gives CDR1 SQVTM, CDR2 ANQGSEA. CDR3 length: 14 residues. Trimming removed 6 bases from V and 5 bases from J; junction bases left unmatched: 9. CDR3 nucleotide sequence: TGCAGCGTCGACGACTGGCGGGGGGACAATGAGCAGTTCTTC. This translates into CSVDDWRGDNEQFF.

The CDR3 region is CATSRGNGYEQYF. CDR3 bases: TGTGCCACCAGCAGAGGGAATGGATACGAGCAGTACTTC. V is TRBV15 and J is TRBJ2-7; D remains unclear. The CDR3 runs 13 residues. Trimming removed 1 base at V and 4 bases at J, with 8 bases between. The germline V gene has CDR1 LNHNV and CDR2 YYDKDF (reference sequence).

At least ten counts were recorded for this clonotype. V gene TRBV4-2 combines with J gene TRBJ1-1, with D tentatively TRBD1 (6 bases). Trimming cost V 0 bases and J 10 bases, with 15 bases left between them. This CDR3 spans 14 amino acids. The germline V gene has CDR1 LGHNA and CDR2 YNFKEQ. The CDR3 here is CASSQEGWQGRAFF. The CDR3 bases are TGTGCCAGCAGCCAAGAAGGTTGGCAGGGGAGAGCTTTCTTT.

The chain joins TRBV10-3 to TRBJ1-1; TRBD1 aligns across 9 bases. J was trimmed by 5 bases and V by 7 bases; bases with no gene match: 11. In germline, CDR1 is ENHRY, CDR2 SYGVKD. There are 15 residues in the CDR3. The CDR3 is CAITTTGGAGTEAFF. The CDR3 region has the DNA TGTGCCATCACCACTACAGGGGGCGCGGGGACTGAAGCTTTCTTT.

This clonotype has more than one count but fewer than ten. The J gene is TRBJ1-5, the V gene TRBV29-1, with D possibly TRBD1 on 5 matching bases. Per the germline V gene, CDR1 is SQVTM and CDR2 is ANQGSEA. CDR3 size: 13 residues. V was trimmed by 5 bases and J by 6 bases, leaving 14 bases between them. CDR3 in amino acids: CSVQRDSFQPQHF. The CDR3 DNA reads TGCAGCGTTCAGAGAGACAGTTTTCAGCCCCAGCATTTT.

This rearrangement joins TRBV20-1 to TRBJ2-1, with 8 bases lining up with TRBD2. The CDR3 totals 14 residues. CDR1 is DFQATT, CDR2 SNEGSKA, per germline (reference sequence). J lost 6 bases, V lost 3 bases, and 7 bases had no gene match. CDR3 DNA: TGCAGTGCTAGTCGGGGGGGCATTGTCAATGAGCAGTTCTTC. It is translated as CSASRGGIVNEQFF.

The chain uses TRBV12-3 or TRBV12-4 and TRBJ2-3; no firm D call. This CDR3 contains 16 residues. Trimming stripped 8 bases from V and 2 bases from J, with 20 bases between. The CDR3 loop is CASRFGSKPFTDTQYF. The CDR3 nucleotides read TGTGCCAGCCGCTTCGGCTCTAAACCTTTCACAGATACGCAGTATTTT.

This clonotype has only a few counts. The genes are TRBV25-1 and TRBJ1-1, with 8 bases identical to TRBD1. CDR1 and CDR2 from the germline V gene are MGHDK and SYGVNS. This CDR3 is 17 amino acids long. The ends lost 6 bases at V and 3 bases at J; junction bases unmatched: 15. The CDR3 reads CASSATPRDRYYTEAFF. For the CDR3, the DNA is TGTGCCAGCAGCGCAACCCCCCGGGACAGGTACTACACTGAAGCTTTCTTT. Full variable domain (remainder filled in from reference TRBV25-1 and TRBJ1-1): EADIYQTPRYLVIGTGKKITLECSQTMGHDKMYWYQQDPGMELHLIHYSYGVNSTEKGDLSSESTVSRIRTEHFPLTLESARPSHTSQYLCASSATPRDRYYTEAFFGQGTRLTVV.

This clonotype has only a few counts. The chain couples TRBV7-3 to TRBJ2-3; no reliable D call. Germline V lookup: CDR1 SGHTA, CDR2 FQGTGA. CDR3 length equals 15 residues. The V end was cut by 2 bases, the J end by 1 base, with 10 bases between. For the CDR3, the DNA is TGTGCCAGCAGCTTATCTAACAGCGGCACAGATACGCAGTATTTT. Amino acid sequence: CASSLSNSGTDTQYF. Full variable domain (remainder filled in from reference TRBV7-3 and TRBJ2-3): GAGVSQTPSNKVTEKGKYVELRCDPISGHTALYWYRQSLGQGPEFLIYFQGTGAADDSGLPNDRFFAVRPEGSVSTLKIQRTERGDSAVYLCASSLSNSGTDTQYFGPGTRLTVL.

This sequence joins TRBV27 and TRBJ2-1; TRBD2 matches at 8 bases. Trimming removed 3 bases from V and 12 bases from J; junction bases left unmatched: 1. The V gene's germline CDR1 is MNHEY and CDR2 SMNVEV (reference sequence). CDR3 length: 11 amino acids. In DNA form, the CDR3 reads TGTGCCAGCAGTTTCGGGAGGGGGCAGTTCTTC. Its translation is CASSFGRGQFF.

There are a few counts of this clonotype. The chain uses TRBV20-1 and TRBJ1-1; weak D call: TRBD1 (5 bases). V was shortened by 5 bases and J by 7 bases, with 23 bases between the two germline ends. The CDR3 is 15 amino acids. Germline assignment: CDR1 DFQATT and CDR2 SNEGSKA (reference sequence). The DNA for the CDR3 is TGCAGTGCTGCTCCTCCAGGGTCCCAGGATGGTGAAGCTTTCTTT. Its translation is CSAAPPGSQDGEAFF.